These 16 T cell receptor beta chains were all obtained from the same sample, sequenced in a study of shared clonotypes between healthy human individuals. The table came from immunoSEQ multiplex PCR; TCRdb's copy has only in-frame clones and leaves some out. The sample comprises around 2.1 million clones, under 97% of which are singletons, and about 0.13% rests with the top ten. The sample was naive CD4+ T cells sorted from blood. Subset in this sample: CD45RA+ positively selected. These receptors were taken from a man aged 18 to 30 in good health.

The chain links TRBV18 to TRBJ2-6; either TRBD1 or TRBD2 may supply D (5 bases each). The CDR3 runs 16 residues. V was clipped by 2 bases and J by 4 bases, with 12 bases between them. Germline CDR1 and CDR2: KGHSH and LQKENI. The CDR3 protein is CASSPSGTAGANVLTF. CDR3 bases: TGTGCCAGCTCACCATCCGGGACGGCGGGGGCCAACGTCCTGACTTTC.

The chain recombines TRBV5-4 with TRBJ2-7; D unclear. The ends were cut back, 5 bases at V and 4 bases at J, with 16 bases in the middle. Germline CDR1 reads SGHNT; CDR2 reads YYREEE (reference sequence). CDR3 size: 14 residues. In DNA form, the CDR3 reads TGTGCCAGCAGACCCGCCTTTGACGGGTACGAGCAGTACTTC. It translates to CASRPAFDGYEQYF.

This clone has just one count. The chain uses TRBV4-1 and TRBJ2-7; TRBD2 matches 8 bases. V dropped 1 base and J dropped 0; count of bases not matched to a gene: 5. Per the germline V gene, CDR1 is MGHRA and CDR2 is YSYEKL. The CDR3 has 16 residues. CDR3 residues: CASSQGLAGISYEQYF. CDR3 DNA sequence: TGCGCCAGCAGCCAAGGTCTAGCGGGCATCTCCTACGAGCAGTACTTC.

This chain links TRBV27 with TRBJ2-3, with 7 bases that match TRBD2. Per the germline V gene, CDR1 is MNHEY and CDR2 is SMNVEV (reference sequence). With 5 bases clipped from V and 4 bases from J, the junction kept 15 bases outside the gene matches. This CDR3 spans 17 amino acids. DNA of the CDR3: TGTGCCAGCAGTCTTCGGACTAGTCGCCCCCTCTCAGATACGCAGTATTTT. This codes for CASSLRTSRPLSDTQYF.

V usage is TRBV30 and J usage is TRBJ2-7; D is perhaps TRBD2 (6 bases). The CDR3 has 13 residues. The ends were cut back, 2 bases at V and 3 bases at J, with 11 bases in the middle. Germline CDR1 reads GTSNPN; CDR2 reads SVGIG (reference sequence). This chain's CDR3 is CAWSSGGDYEQYF. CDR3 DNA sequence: TGTGCCTGGAGTAGCGGCGGGGACTACGAGCAGTACTTC.

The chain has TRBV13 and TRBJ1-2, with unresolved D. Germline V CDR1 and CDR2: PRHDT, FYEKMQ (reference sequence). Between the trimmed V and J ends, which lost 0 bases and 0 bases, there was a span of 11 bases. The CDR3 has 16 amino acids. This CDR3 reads CASSLGLSGPNYGYTF. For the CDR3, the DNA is TGTGCCAGCAGCTTAGGATTATCAGGCCCTAACTATGGCTACACCTTC.

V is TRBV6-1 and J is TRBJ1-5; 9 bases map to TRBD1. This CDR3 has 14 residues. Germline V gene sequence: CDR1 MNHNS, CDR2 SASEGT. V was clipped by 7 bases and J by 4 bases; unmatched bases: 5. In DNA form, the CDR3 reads TGTGCCAGCAAATGGACAGGGGATAATCAGCCCCAGCATTTT. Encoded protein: CASKWTGDNQPQHF.

CDR3 nucleotides: TGTGCCAGCAGGTCATGGACAGGGGCGTTATCGCTTAGCAATCAGCCCCAGCATTTT. Its translation is CASRSWTGALSLSNQPQHF. The rearrangement joins TRBV28 to TRBJ1-5, with TRBD1 identical over 9 bases. Germline CDR1 is MDHEN and CDR2 is SYDVKM. CDR3 length equals 19 residues. The junction had 15 bases not matched to a gene; V was cut back by 6 bases and J by 0 bases.

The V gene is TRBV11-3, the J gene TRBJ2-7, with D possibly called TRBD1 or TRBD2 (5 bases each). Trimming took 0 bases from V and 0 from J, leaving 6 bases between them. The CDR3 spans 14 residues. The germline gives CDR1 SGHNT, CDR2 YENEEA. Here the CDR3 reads CASSLEGDSYEQYF. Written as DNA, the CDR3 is TGTGCCAGCAGCTTAGAGGGGGACTCCTACGAGCAGTACTTC.

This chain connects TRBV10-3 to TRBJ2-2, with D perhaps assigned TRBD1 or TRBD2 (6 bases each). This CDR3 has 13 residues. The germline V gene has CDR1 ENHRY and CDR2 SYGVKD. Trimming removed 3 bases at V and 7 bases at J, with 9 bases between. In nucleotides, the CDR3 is TGTGCCATCAGTGAAGGGGGGAACGGGGAGCTGTTTTTT. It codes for CAISEGGNGELFF.

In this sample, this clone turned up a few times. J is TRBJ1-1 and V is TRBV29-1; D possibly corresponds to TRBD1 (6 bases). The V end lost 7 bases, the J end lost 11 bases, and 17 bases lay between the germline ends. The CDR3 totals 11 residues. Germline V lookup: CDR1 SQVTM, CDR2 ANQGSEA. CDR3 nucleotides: TGCAGCGGAGGACAGACGGTCGAGGCTTTCTTT. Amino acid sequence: CSGGQTVEAFF.

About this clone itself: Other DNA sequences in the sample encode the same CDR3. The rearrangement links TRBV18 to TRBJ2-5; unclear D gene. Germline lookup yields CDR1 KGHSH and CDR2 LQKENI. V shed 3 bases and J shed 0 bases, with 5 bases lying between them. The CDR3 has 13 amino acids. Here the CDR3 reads CASSPLNQETQYF. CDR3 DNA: TGTGCCAGCTCACCCCTGAACCAAGAGACCCAGTACTTC.

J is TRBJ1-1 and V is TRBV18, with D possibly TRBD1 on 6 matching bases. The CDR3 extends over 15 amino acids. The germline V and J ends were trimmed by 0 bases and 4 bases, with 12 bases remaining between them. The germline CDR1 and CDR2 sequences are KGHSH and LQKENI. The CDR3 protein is CASSPPAGGATEAFF. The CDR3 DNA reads TGTGCCAGCTCACCACCGGCGGGGGGGGCCACTGAAGCTTTCTTT.

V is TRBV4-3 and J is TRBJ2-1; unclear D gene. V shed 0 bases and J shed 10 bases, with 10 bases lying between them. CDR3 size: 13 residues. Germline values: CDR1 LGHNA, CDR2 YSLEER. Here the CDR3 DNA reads TGCGCCAGCAGCCAAGATCTAGGCAGGGAGCAGTTCTTC. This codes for CASSQDLGREQFF.

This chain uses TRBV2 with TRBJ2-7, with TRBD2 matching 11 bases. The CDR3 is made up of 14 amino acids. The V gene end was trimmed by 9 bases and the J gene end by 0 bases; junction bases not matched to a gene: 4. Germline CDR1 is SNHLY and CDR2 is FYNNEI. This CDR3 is CASKLAGGSYEQYF. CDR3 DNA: TGTGCCAGTAAGCTAGCGGGAGGCTCCTACGAGCAGTACTTC.

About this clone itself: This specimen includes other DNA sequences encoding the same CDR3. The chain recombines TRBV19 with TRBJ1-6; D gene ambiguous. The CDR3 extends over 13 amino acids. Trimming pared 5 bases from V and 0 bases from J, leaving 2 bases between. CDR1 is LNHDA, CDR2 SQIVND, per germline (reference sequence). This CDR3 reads CASSDSYNSPLHF. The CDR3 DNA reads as TGTGCCAGTAGTGACTCCTATAATTCACCCCTCCACTTT.